These 13 T cell receptor beta chains came from one sample sequenced in a study of cytomegalovirus exposure and HLA in healthy donors. Vbeta (60) and Jbeta (13) primers were used in the PCR. TCRdb's table, derived via immunoSEQ multiplex PCR, lists solely in-frame clones and lacks some. The repertoire includes around 180,000 clones, 84% of them detected once, and more than 4% sits in the top ten. The sample comprised PBMCs. These receptors were obtained from a girl aged 5-17 years in good health and CMV-seropositive.

The chain has TRBV11-2 and TRBJ2-7; TRBD1 might be the D (6 bases). Germline V gene data show CDR1 as SGHAT and CDR2 as FQNNGV. V dropped 2 bases and J dropped 5 bases, with 16 bases sitting between them. The CDR3 is made up of 15 amino acids. This chain's CDR3 is CASSLYPRDRNEQYF. In DNA form, the CDR3 reads TGTGCCAGCAGCTTATATCCCAGAGACAGGAACGAGCAGTACTTC.

The chain carries TRBV19 and TRBJ2-3; D is unresolved. Germline CDR1 is LNHDA and CDR2 is SQIVND (reference sequence). The CDR3 spans 11 residues. V was pared by 8 bases and J by 3 bases, with 6 bases between. The CDR3 sequence is CASSTTDTQYF. The CDR3, as DNA: TGTGCCAGTTCTACGACAGATACGCAGTATTTT.

The chain joins TRBV5-1 to TRBJ2-5; the D gene is possibly TRBD1 (7 bases). The CDR3 is made up of 14 amino acids. The germline gives CDR1 SGHRS, CDR2 YFSETQ. V was cut by 4 bases and J by 5 bases, with 15 bases left in between. In DNA, the CDR3 is TGCGCCAGCAGCGAGTCCAGGGGGGTTGAGACCCAGTACTTC. This gives the protein CASSESRGVETQYF.

The chain carries TRBV15 and TRBJ1-2, with 7 bases aligning to TRBD1. The J segment lost 3 bases and the V segment lost 2 bases, leaving 3 bases of the junction unmatched. The CDR3 is made up of 14 amino acids. Germline loops: CDR1 LNHNV, CDR2 YYDKDF (reference sequence). The CDR3 nucleotides read TGTGCCACCAGCAGAATGGACAGGCACTATGGCTACACCTTC. Translating it yields CATSRMDRHYGYTF.

This clone was counted once. The V call is TRBV7-8, the J call TRBJ2-3; D is possibly TRBD2 (6 bases). V gave up 11 bases and J gave up 2 bases, with 11 bases separating them. This CDR3 contains 12 residues. Germline assignment: CDR1 SGHVS and CDR2 FQNEAQ. The CDR3 is CASGLYTDTQYF. CDR3 nucleotide sequence: TGTGCCTCGGGACTTTACACAGATACGCAGTATTTT.

V gene TRBV4-1 combines with J gene TRBJ2-3, with D possibly TRBD2 on 6 matching bases. Trimming removed 0 bases from V and 2 bases from J, with 9 bases in between. Germline CDR1 and CDR2: MGHRA and YSYEKL. The CDR3 extends over 15 amino acids. DNA for the CDR3: TGCGCCAGCAGCCAAGAGGGACTCAACACAGATACGCAGTATTTT. It codes for CASSQEGLNTDTQYF.

CDR3 nucleotides: TGTGCCTGGGCCACCCCAGGGGCCCTCACTAATGAAAAACTGTTTTTT. Its translation: CAWATPGALTNEKLFF. V usage is TRBV30 and J usage is TRBJ1-4; weak D call: TRBD1 (6 bases). This CDR3 has 16 residues. V was trimmed by 5 bases and J by 2 bases, leaving 18 bases between them. CDR1 is GTSNPN, CDR2 SVGIG, per germline (reference sequence).

The chain is built from TRBV11-2 and TRBJ2-7; the match to TRBD1 covers 8 bases. Trimming removed 0 bases from V and 3 bases from J; junction bases left unmatched: 10. The CDR3 extends over 17 amino acids. The germline gives CDR1 SGHAT, CDR2 FQNNGV. CDR3 coding DNA: TGTGCCAGCAGCTTAGATTCGCACCAGGGGGCGTTCTACGAGCAGTACTTC. Translation: CASSLDSHQGAFYEQYF.

The rearrangement uses TRBV18 and TRBJ1-6; 8 nucleotides line up with TRBD1. Germline CDR1 and CDR2: KGHSH and LQKENI. Trimming at V came to 2 bases and at J to 7 bases, leaving 1 base not matched to a gene. This CDR3 is 14 amino acids long. CDR3 residues: CASSPAGGNSPLHF. The CDR3 DNA sequence: TGTGCCAGCTCACCAGCAGGGGGCAATTCACCCCTCCACTTT. The whole variable domain, remainder taken from reference TRBV18 and TRBJ1-6, is NAGVMQNPRHLVRRRGQEARLRCSPMKGHSHVYWYRQLPEEGLKFMVYLQKENIIDESGMPKERFSAEFPKEGPSILRIQQVVRGDSAAYFCASSPAGGNSPLHFGNGTRLTVT.

The V gene is TRBV5-6, the J gene TRBJ2-2; 11 bases line up with TRBD1. V dropped 1 base and J dropped 5; count of bases not matched to a gene: 13. This CDR3 is built from 19 residues. Per the germline V gene, CDR1 is SGHDT and CDR2 is YYEEEE. The CDR3 bases are TGTGCCAGCAGCTTGTGGTTCTGGACAGGGGGCTCAGGGACCGGGGAGCTGTTTTTT. Amino acids: CASSLWFWTGGSGTGELFF.

This chain connects TRBV6-5 to TRBJ1-2; the D is unclear. Trimming cost V 2 bases and J 5 bases, with 18 bases left between them. The CDR3 contains 16 residues. Germline lookup yields CDR1 MNHEY and CDR2 SVGAGI. CDR3 bases: TGTGCCAGCAGTTACACTGGACTTAGTCCCTTTTATGGCTACACCTTC. Translating it yields CASSYTGLSPFYGYTF.

This chain uses TRBV6-6 with TRBJ2-5; 7 bases agree with TRBD1. The J call may be incorrect, as the DNA end agrees better with TRBJ2-7. This CDR3 comprises 14 residues. The germline gives CDR1 MNHNY, CDR2 SVGAGI (reference sequence). CDR3 nucleotides: TGTGCCAGCAGTACATCGACAGGGTCCTACGAGCAGTACTTC. Translating it yields CASSTSTGSYEQYF.

The chain carries TRBV27 and TRBJ1-2; D is undetermined. In germline, CDR1 is MNHEY, CDR2 SMNVEV (reference sequence). The CDR3 sequence is 17 residues long. The ends were cut back, 4 bases at V and 3 bases at J, with 21 bases in the middle. The CDR3 nucleotides are TGTGCCAGCAGTTCGCTGATGTTAAAGGTAGCTTACTATGGCTACACCTTC. It encodes CASSSLMLKVAYYGYTF.